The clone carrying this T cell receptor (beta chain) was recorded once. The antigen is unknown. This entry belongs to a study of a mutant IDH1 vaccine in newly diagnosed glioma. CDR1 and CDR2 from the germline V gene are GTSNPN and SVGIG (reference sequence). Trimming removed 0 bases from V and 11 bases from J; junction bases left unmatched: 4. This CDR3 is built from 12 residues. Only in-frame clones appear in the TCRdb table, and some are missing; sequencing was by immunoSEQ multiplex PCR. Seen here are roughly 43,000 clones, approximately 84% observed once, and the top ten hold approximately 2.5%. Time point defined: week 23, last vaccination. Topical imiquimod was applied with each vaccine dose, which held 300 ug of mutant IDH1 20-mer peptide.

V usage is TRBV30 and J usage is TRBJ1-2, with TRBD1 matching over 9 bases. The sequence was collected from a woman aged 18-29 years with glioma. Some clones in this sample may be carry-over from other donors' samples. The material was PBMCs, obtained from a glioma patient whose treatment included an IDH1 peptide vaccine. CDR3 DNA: TGTGCCTGGAGTGTACAGGGGGCGGTGTACACCTTC. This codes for CAWSVQGAVYTF.